This TCR beta chain was captured in a study of shared clonotypes between healthy human individuals. Remarks on this clone: Its specificity is unknown.

Notes on the study in general: The represented genetic and exposure-history diversity was limited by the small number of donors. Roughly 5% of naive CD4 clonotypes were common to a handful of donors. Unshared clonotypes carried lower generation probabilities than those common to all four donors.

Generated by immunoSEQ multiplex PCR, the TCRdb table keeps only in-frame clones and is missing some. Here the sample spans a few hundred thousand clones, around 67% being singletons. CDR1 GTSNPN and CDR2 SVGIG come from the germline V gene (reference sequence). The CDR3 contains 14 residues. V lost 6 bases, J lost 0 bases, and 9 bases lay in between. The specimen sequenced was memory CD4+ T cells sorted from blood. The subset here: CD45RA-negative fraction. The chain recombines TRBV30 with TRBJ2-6, with D unclear. The TCR sequence derives from a man aged 25 to 40 in good health. CDR3 region: CACPLRSGANVLTF. In DNA, the CDR3 is TGTGCCTGCCCACTTCGCTCTGGGGCCAACGTCCTGACTTTC.